This T cell receptor beta chain was recorded in a study of T cells after yellow fever vaccination. This clonotype has more than one count but fewer than ten. The antigen remains undetermined. Per the germline V gene, CDR1 is LNHNV and CDR2 is YYDKDF (reference sequence). The V end lost 1 base, the J end lost 10 bases, and 11 bases lay between the germline ends. The CDR3 consists of 14 residues. General study results and limits: Although most clonotypes did not, a small share appeared in both CD4 and CD8 compartments.

MiXCR was run by TCRdb on the 5' RACE reads, yielding one entry per CDR3 protein. The sample carries about 330,000 distinct CDR3 sequences, 6.8% recorded once. The specimen comprised PBMCs, sampled roughly 45 days after the first yellow fever vaccination. This receptor was identified in a man younger than 35 who received the YFV17D yellow fever vaccine. The V and J genes are TRBV15 and TRBJ1-6; D call uncertain. CDR3 sequence: CATSRVGGDSPLHF. In DNA form, the CDR3 reads TGTGCCACCAGCAGAGTGGGTGGCGACTCACCCCTCCACTTT.